Each of the 8 T cell receptor beta chains below was sequenced from the same sample in a study of immune heterogeneity within non-small cell lung tumors. Multiplex PCR (32 V and 13 J primers) was used to amplify the TCR beta CDR3. TCRdb re-analysed the multiplex PCR reads in MiXCR, keeping a single row per CDR3 protein. The repertoire holds more than 9,000 distinct CDR3 sequences, with roughly 29% as singletons. Bulk tumor genomic DNA (roughly 630 ng per sample) served as template. Biopsy collection occurred during surgery, with several far-apart biopsies per primary tumor. Patients had untreated, newly diagnosed non-small cell lung cancer and underwent curative surgery. The source material was lung tumor tissue. These receptors were taken from a woman aged 60-75 years with non-small cell lung cancer.

This clonotype was counted only a few times. Germline is not matched at one junction end, which may reflect a read error. This chain joins TRBV7-3 and TRBJ2-1; D possibly corresponds to TRBD2 (5 bases). The germline V gene has CDR1 SGHTA and CDR2 FQGTGA. The CDR3 contains 15 residues. CDR3 residues: CASSSTSVGYNEQFF. The CDR3 DNA follows: TGTGCTAGCAGCTCCACTAGTGTAGGCTACAATGAGCAGTTCTTC. The full variable domain, completed using reference TRBV7-3 and TRBJ2-1, is GAGVSQTPSNKVTEKGKYVELRCDPISGHTALYWYRQSLGQGPEFLIYFQGTGAADDSGLPNDRFFAVRPEGSVSTLKIQRTERGDSAVYLCASSSTSVGYNEQFFGPGTRLTVL.

In its sample, this clonotype is medium-sized. The chain links TRBV5-1 to TRBJ1-4; TRBD1 agrees at 8 bases. The CDR3 totals 13 residues. Germline values: CDR1 SGHRS, CDR2 YFSETQ. V shed 4 bases and J 6 bases; nucleotides not matched to a gene: 2. The CDR3 region has the DNA TGCGCCAGCAGCACGGACAGGGATGAAAAACTGTTTTTT. Translating gives CASSTDRDEKLFF.

J is TRBJ2-1 and V is TRBV19, with D uncertain. Germline CDR1 and CDR2: LNHDA and SQIVND (reference sequence). Trimming cost V 4 bases and J 3 bases, with 16 bases left between them. The CDR3 extends over 16 amino acids. CDR3 in DNA: TGTGCCAGTAGTAGGAGTAGATCCAACATCTACAATGAGCAGTTCTTC. This encodes CASSRSRSNIYNEQFF.

There are a few counts of this clonotype. The chain recombines TRBV19 with TRBJ2-1, with 7 bases lining up with TRBD1. Germline-derived CDR1 and CDR2 are LNHDA and SQIVND (reference sequence). The trim removed 1 base at V and 6 bases at J, leaving 3 bases unmatched. This CDR3 is 14 amino acids long. Here the CDR3 reads CASSIGAGGNEQFF. The CDR3 bases are TGTGCCAGTAGTATAGGGGCAGGGGGCAATGAGCAGTTCTTC.

In this sample, this clonotype turned up a few times. Given the absence of the conserved phenylalanine or tryptophan at the CDR3 end, a read error is likely. V gene TRBV28 combines with J gene TRBJ2-1; 7 bases line up with TRBD2. The germline gives CDR1 MDHEN, CDR2 SYDVKM. J lost 0 bases, V lost 6 bases, and 8 bases had no gene match. This CDR3 contains 16 residues. The CDR3, as DNA: TGTGCCAGCAGATTAGCGGGCGACAGCTCCTACAATGAGCAGTTCCTC. Protein product: CASRLAGDSSYNEQFL.

This clonotype was recorded at least ten times. The CDR3 spells CASSIAVAYNEQFF. In DNA, the CDR3 is TGTGCCAGTAGTATAGCGGTGGCCTACAATGAGCAGTTCTTC. V and J are TRBV19 and TRBJ2-1; D gene uncertain. Germline V gives CDR1 LNHDA, CDR2 SQIVND (reference sequence). Deletions cut 1 base from V and 2 bases from J, with 6 bases between. This CDR3 spans 14 amino acids.

This clonotype was observed at least ten times. V usage is TRBV6-1 and J usage is TRBJ1-5; 8 positions agree with TRBD1. The germline gives CDR1 MNHNS, CDR2 SASEGT. J lost 3 bases, V lost 0 bases, and 10 bases had no gene match. The CDR3 covers 18 residues. This CDR3 reads CASSEANRGYSDNQPQHF. CDR3 DNA: TGTGCCAGCAGTGAAGCTAACAGGGGGTATTCTGACAATCAGCCCCAGCATTTT.

In its sample, this clonotype is medium-sized (0.01 to 0.1%). This chain joins TRBV2 and TRBJ2-7; 13 bases map to TRBD2. Germline-derived CDR1 and CDR2 are SNHLY and FYNNEI. The CDR3 sequence is 16 residues long. The J segment lost 5 bases and the V segment lost 6 bases, leaving 10 bases of the junction unmatched. The CDR3 DNA follows: TGTGCCAGCAGGGACAAGACTAGCGGGAGGACCCACGAGCAGTACTTC. Translation gives CASRDKTSGRTHEQYF.